The T cell receptor beta chain described here comes from a study of chemoradiotherapy in HPV16-positive cancers. Study conclusions and caveats: Non-HPV-specific T cells did not expand in tumors during treatment, whereas candidate HPV-specific clones and E7-related motifs did.

Comment on this clone: What it binds is unknown.

The method was immunoSEQ multiplex PCR; TCRdb's version includes in-frame clones alone and lacks a portion of them. The data contain about 19,000 clones, 84% of them singletons. The CDR3 consists of 14 residues. Germline V gene lookup returns CDR1 SGHVS and CDR2 FQNEAQ. V dropped 5 bases and J dropped 5 bases, with 15 bases sitting between them. This chain connects TRBV7-8 to TRBJ1-2; possibly TRBD1 for D (6 bases). The source of this sequence is a human donor with HPV-associated anogenital cancer. This material consisted of blood, taken from a patient who underwent chemoradiotherapy. The DNA for the CDR3 is TGTGCCAGCAGCCCCCGGGACACCTCATATGGCTACACCTTC. Amino acid sequence: CASSPRDTSYGYTF.